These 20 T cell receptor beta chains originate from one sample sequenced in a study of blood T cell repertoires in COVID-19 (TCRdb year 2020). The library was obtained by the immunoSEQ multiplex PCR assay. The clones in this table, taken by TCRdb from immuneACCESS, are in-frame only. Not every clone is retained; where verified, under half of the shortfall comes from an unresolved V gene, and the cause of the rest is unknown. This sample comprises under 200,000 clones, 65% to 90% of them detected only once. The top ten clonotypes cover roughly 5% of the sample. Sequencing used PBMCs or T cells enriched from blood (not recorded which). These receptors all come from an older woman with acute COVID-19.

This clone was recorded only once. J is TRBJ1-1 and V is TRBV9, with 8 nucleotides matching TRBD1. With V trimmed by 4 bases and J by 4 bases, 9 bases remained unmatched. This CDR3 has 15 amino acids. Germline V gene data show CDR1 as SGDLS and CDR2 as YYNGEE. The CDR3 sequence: CASSFTGGSGTEAFF. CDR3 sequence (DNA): TGTGCCAGCAGCTTCACAGGGGGGAGCGGCACTGAAGCTTTCTTT.

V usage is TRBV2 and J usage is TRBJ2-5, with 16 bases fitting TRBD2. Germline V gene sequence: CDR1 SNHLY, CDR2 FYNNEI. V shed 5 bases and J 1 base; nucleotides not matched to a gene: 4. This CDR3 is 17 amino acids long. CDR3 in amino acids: CASSPGTSGGAQETQYF. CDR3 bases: TGTGCCAGCAGTCCCGGGACTAGCGGGGGGGCCCAAGAGACCCAGTACTTC.

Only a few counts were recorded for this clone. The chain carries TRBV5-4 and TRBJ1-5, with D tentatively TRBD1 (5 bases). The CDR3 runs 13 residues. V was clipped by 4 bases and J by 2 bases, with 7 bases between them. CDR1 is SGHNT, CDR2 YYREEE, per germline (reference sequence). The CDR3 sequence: CASSQGGNQPQHF. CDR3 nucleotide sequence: TGTGCCAGCAGCCAGGGTGGCAATCAGCCCCAGCATTTT.

Here the CDR3 reads CASSSPWTSEQYV. The CDR3 nucleotides read TGTGCCAGCTCATCCCCGTGGACTAGCGAGCAGTACGTC. The V gene is TRBV28, the J gene TRBJ2-7; TRBD2 agrees at 7 bases. Unmatched junction bases numbered 10, after V lost 8 bases and J lost 6 bases. The CDR3 is 13 amino acids. The germline CDR1 and CDR2 sequences are MDHEN and SYDVKM.

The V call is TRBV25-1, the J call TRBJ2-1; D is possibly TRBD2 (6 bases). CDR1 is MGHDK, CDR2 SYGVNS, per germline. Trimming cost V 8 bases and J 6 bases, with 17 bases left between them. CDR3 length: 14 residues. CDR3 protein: CASRRGYILNEQFF. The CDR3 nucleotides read TGTGCCAGCCGTCGGGGGTACATTCTCAATGAGCAGTTCTTC.

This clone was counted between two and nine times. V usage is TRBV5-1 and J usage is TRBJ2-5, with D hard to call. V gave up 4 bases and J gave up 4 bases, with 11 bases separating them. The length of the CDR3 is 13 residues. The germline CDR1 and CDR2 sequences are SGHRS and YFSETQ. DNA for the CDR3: TGCGCCAGCAGCCGTGAGGTAGGAGAGACCCAGTACTTC. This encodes CASSREVGETQYF.

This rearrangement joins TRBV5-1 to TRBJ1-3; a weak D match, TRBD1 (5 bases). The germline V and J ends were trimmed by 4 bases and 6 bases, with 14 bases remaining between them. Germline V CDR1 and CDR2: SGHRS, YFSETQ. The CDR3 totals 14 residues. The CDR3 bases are TGCGCCAGCAGCCCGGCCGGGGGAGAAAACACCATATATTTT. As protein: CASSPAGGENTIYF.

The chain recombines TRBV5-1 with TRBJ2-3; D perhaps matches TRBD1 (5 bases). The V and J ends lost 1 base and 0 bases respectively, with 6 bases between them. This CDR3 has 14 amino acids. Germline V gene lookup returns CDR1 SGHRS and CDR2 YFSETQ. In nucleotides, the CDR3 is TGCGCCAGCAGCTTGAGACAGAGCACAGATACGCAGTATTTT. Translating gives CASSLRQSTDTQYF.

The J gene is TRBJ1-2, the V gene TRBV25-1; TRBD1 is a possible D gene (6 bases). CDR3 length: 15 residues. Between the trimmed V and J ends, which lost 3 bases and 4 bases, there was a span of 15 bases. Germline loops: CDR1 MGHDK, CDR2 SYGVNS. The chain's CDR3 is CASSDPVARGYGYTF. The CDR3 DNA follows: TGTGCCAGCAGTGACCCCGTAGCCAGGGGCTATGGCTACACCTTC.

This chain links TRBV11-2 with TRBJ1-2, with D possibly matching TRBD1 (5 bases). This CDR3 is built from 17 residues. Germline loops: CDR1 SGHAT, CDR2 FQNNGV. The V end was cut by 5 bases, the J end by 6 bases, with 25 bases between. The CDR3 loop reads CASSLLGWGPNTHGYTF. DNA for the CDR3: TGTGCCAGCAGCCTCCTAGGCTGGGGCCCAAATACTCATGGCTACACCTTC.

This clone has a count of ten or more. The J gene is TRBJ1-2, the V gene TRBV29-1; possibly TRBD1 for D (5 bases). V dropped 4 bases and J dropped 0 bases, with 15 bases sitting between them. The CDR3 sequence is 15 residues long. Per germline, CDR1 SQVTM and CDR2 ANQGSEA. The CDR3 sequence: CSVVAGPMTNYGYTF. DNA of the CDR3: TGCAGCGTTGTTGCAGGGCCCATGACTAACTATGGCTACACCTTC.

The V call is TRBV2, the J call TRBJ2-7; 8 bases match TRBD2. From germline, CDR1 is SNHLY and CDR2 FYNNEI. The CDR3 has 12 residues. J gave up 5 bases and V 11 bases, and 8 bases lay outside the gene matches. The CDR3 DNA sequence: TGTGCCGGTACCGCGGGGGGCCACGAGCAGTACTTC. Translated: CAGTAGGHEQYF.

CDR3 region: CASSSQFYGYTF. As DNA, the CDR3 is TGTGCCAGCAGTTCACAATTCTATGGCTACACCTTC. The chain is built from TRBV28 and TRBJ1-2, with D uncertain. The germline CDR1 and CDR2 sequences are MDHEN and SYDVKM. Trimming removed 4 bases from V and 4 bases from J, with 7 bases in between. The CDR3 sequence is 12 residues long.

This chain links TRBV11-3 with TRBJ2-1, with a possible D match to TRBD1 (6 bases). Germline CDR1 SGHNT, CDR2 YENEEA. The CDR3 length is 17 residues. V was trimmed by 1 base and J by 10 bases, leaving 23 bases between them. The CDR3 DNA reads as TGTGCCAGCAGCTTAGGTCCTTCCCAGGGGCGGTTTAAGGAGCAGTTCTTC. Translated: CASSLGPSQGRFKEQFF.

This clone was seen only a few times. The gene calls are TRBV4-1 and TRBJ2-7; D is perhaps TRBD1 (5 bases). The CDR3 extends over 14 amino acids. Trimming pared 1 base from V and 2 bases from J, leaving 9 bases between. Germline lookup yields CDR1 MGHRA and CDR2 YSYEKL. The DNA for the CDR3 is TGCGCCAGCAGCCAAGCAGGGTCCACCTACGAGCAGTACTTC. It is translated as CASSQAGSTYEQYF.

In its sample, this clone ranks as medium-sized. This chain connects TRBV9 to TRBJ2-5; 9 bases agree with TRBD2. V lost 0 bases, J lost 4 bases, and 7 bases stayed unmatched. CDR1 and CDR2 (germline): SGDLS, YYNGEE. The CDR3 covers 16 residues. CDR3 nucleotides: TGTGCCAGCAGCGTAGTGGCGGGAGGGCCGCGAGAGACCCAGTACTTC. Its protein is CASSVVAGGPRETQYF.

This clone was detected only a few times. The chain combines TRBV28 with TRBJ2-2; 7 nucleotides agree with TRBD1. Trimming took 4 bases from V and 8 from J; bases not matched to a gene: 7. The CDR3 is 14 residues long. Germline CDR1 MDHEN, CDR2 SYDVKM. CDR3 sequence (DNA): TGTGCCAGCAGTTCCCGACAGGGAAGGGGGGAGCTGTTTTTT. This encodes CASSSRQGRGELFF.

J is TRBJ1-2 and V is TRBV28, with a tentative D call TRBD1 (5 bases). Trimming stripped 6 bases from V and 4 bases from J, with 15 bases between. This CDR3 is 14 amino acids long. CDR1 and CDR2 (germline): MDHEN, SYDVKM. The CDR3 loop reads CASRANGGFYGYTF. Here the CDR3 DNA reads TGTGCCAGCAGAGCCAATGGGGGGTTCTATGGCTACACCTTC.

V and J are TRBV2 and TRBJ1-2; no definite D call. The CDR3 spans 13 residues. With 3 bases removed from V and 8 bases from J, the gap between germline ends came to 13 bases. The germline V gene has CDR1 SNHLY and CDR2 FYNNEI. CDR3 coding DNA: TGTGCCAGCAGTGAGATGACGGGAAACGGCTACACCTTC. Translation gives CASSEMTGNGYTF.

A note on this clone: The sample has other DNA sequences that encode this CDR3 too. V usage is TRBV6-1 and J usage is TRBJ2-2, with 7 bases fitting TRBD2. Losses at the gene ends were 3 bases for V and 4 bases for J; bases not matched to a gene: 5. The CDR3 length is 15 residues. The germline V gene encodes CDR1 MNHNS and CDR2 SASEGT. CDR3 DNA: TGTGCCAGCAGTGAGAGCGGGGCGGGCACCGGGGAGCTGTTTTTT. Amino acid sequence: CASSESGAGTGELFF.